These 21 T cell receptor beta chains were all obtained from the same sample, sequenced in a study of shared clonotypes between healthy human individuals. The assay was immunoSEQ multiplex PCR, and TCRdb's table has in-frame clones only and misses some. Of fewer than 3 million clones in the sample, 80% to 95% were seen once. Sequencing was done on a sample of naive CD4+ T cells from PBMCs. Subset described: CD45RA+ positively selected. These receptor sequences come from a young man in good health. Some clones in this sample may be carry-over from other donors' samples.

V gene TRBV12-5 combines with J gene TRBJ2-7; possible D gene TRBD1, 6 bases. CDR1 is LGHNT, CDR2 FRNRAP, per germline. The ends were cut back, 7 bases at V and 2 bases at J, with 21 bases in the middle. The CDR3 spans 16 residues. The CDR3 DNA reads as TGTGCTAGTGCTTCACAGGGTTGGGGGCGGACCTACGAGCAGTACTTC. Translated: CASASQGWGRTYEQYF.

This clone was seen once. The J gene is TRBJ1-2, the V gene TRBV5-4; perhaps TRBD1 as D (5 bases). V lost 4 bases and J 3 bases, leaving 16 bases between the germline ends. Germline V gene sequence: CDR1 SGHNT, CDR2 YYREEE (reference sequence). The CDR3 is made up of 15 amino acids. The CDR3 loop is CASSGGEGTHYGYTF. CDR3 sequence (DNA): TGTGCCAGCAGCGGGGGTGAAGGCACCCACTATGGCTACACCTTC. The full variable domain, with the rest looked up from reference TRBV5-4 and TRBJ1-2, is ETGVTQSPTHLIKTRGQQVTLRCSSQSGHNTVSWYQQALGQGPQFIFQYYREEENGRGNFPPRFSGLQFPNYSSELNVNALELDDSALYLCASSGGEGTHYGYTFGSGTRLTVV.

The V and J genes are TRBV7-9 and TRBJ2-7, with 9 positions matching TRBD2. The CDR3 runs to 15 residues. The trim removed 3 bases at V and 6 bases at J, leaving 9 bases unmatched. Germline V gene data show CDR1 as SEHNR and CDR2 as FQNEAQ (reference sequence). Here the CDR3 reads CASSFFGTSSSEQYF. In DNA form, the CDR3 reads TGTGCCAGCAGCTTTTTCGGGACTAGCTCCAGCGAGCAGTACTTC.

The J gene is TRBJ2-1, the V gene TRBV27; D might be TRBD2 (5 bases). This CDR3 is built from 15 residues. Per the germline V gene, CDR1 is MNHEY and CDR2 is SMNVEV (reference sequence). Trimming removed 2 bases at V and 1 base at J, with 9 bases between. For the CDR3, the DNA is TGTGCCAGCAGTTTAATGGGGAGTTCCTACAATGAGCAGTTCTTC. It specifies CASSLMGSSYNEQFF.

For this clone: Distinct nucleotide sequences in the sample also encode this CDR3. The rearrangement links TRBV19 to TRBJ1-1; D is uncertain. The germline V and J ends were trimmed by 1 base and 0 bases, with 3 bases remaining between them. The CDR3 sequence is 13 residues long. Germline V gives CDR1 LNHDA, CDR2 SQIVND (reference sequence). CDR3: CASSIAVNTEAFF. DNA of the CDR3: TGTGCCAGTAGTATAGCCGTGAACACTGAAGCTTTCTTT.

The chain uses TRBV5-1 and TRBJ2-7, with D possibly being TRBD1 (6 bases). Looked up from germline, CDR1 is SGHRS and CDR2 is YFSETQ. The CDR3 loop spans 15 amino acids. V gave up 0 bases and J gave up 2 bases, with 12 bases separating them. CDR3 coding DNA: TGCGCCAGCAGCTTGGACCCGACAGGAACCTACGAGCAGTACTTC. It translates to CASSLDPTGTYEQYF.

This clone was picked up one time. This chain joins TRBV27 and TRBJ2-7; unclear D gene. Trimming pared 4 bases from V and 5 bases from J, leaving 3 bases between. The CDR3 has 10 amino acids. From germline, CDR1 is MNHEY and CDR2 SMNVEV (reference sequence). DNA of the CDR3: TGTGCCAGCAGTTCCGACGAGCAGTACTTC. Its translation: CASSSDEQYF.

The rearrangement joins TRBV11-3 to TRBJ1-1, with TRBD1 matching over 9 bases. This CDR3 is 14 amino acids long. After removal of 4 bases from V and 4 bases from J, the junction contained 4 bases not matched to a gene. Germline values: CDR1 SGHNT, CDR2 YENEEA. CDR3 sequence reads: CASSSQTGGTEAFF. In nucleotides, the CDR3 is TGTGCCAGCAGCTCCCAGACAGGGGGCACTGAAGCTTTCTTT.

The gene calls are TRBV5-1 and TRBJ1-1; maybe TRBD1 (5 bases). The V end was cut by 2 bases, the J end by 5 bases, with 16 bases between. This CDR3 comprises 15 residues. Germline CDR1 and CDR2: SGHRS and YFSETQ. CDR3 sequence (DNA): TGCGCCAGCAGCTTTGAAGCCGGGACGGCAACTGAAGCTTTCTTT. Protein product: CASSFEAGTATEAFF.

This chain connects TRBV19 to TRBJ2-5, with 8 nucleotides matching TRBD2. This CDR3 comprises 14 residues. Per the germline V gene, CDR1 is LNHDA and CDR2 is SQIVND (reference sequence). Unmatched junction bases numbered 4, after V lost 5 bases and J lost 2 bases. CDR3 nucleotide sequence: TGTGCCAGTAGTTCGGCTAGCGGGCAAGAGACCCAGTACTTC. This sequence encodes CASSSASGQETQYF.

The chain has TRBV28 and TRBJ1-4; D is perhaps TRBD1 (5 bases). V was shortened by 5 bases and J by 5 bases, with 12 bases between the two germline ends. This CDR3 region has 14 residues. Germline lookup yields CDR1 MDHEN and CDR2 SYDVKM. The chain's CDR3 is CASSARDGNEKLFF. CDR3 nucleotides: TGTGCCAGCAGTGCTAGGGACGGGAATGAAAAACTGTTTTTT.

The chain recombines TRBV19 with TRBJ1-4; 8 bases are shared with TRBD1. The CDR3 has 15 residues. Germline V gives CDR1 LNHDA, CDR2 SQIVND (reference sequence). J gave up 8 bases and V 6 bases, and 11 bases lay outside the gene matches. CDR3: CASRPFSTGEEKLFF. As DNA, the CDR3 is TGTGCCAGTAGACCCTTCTCGACAGGGGAGGAAAAACTGTTTTTT. The full variable domain, with the rest looked up from reference TRBV19 and TRBJ1-4, is DGGITQSPKYLFRKEGQNVTLSCEQNLNHDAMYWYRQDPGQGLRLIYYSQIVNDFQKGDIAEGYSVSREKKESFPLTVTSAQKNPTAFYLCASRPFSTGEEKLFFGSGTQLSVL.

V and J are TRBV28 and TRBJ1-1; D uncertain. Germline V gene lookup returns CDR1 MDHEN and CDR2 SYDVKM. The CDR3 sequence is 14 residues long. The CDR3 region has the DNA TGTTCCACCAAGAAGCGGCGGCTGAACACTGAAGCTTTCTTT. It encodes CSTKKRRLNTEAFF.

The gene calls are TRBV7-6 and TRBJ1-5; 8 bases line up with TRBD1. This CDR3 has 17 residues. CDR1 is SGHVS, CDR2 FNYEAQ, per germline. V lost 1 base and J lost 5; bases outside the gene matches: 10. Here the CDR3 DNA reads TGTGCCAGCAGCTTAGGGGACAGGAGGGGTTTAGATCAGCCCCAGCATTTT. Its translation: CASSLGDRRGLDQPQHF.

The rearrangement links TRBV5-4 to TRBJ2-7, with 7 positions matching TRBD2. This CDR3 has 13 residues. Germline V gene data show CDR1 as SGHNT and CDR2 as YYREEE (reference sequence). The J segment lost 2 bases and the V segment lost 7 bases, leaving 6 bases of the junction unmatched. The CDR3, as DNA: TGTGCCAGCGGAACAGCGGGAACCTACGAGCAGTACTTC. This codes for CASGTAGTYEQYF.

This chain uses TRBV28 with TRBJ1-2; D is unclear. The CDR3 runs to 13 residues. The germline V gene encodes CDR1 MDHEN and CDR2 SYDVKM. With 2 bases removed from V and 1 base from J, the gap between germline ends came to 5 bases. CDR3 sequence: CASSLIVNYGYTF. The CDR3, as DNA: TGTGCCAGCAGTTTAATAGTTAACTATGGCTACACCTTC.

The chain recombines TRBV7-9 with TRBJ1-1; a possible D gene is TRBD1 (6 bases). The V gene lost 1 base and the J gene lost 13 bases, with 10 bases spanning the gap. This CDR3 contains 11 residues. The germline V gene encodes CDR1 SEHNR and CDR2 FQNEAQ (reference sequence). In nucleotides, the CDR3 is TGTGCCAGCAGCTTAGACAGGGAGGGTTTCTTT. It codes for CASSLDREGFF.

Worth noting for this clone: Distinct nucleotide sequences in the sample also encode this CDR3. V usage is TRBV28 and J usage is TRBJ2-5, with TRBD1 matching over 11 bases. The CDR3 spans 16 residues. Germline CDR1 and CDR2: MDHEN and SYDVKM. The V and J ends lost 5 bases and 1 base, in that order; junction bases with no gene match: 6. The CDR3 region is CASSPSGTGGQETQYF. In nucleotides, the CDR3 is TGTGCCAGCAGTCCATCAGGGACAGGGGGCCAAGAGACCCAGTACTTC.

The table lists this clone with a few counts. The chain recombines TRBV15 with TRBJ1-2; 7 nucleotides line up with TRBD1. J was trimmed by 7 bases and V by 3 bases; bases with no gene match: 8. The length of the CDR3 is 14 residues. From germline, CDR1 is LNHNV and CDR2 YYDKDF (reference sequence). The CDR3 reads CATSREPGQSGYTF. The CDR3 DNA follows: TGTGCCACCAGCAGGGAACCGGGACAGTCTGGCTACACCTTC.

The chain recombines TRBV5-1 with TRBJ2-2; D may be TRBD2 (5 bases). V lost 0 bases to trimming and J lost 7 bases, with 13 bases between them. The germline gives CDR1 SGHRS, CDR2 YFSETQ. This CDR3 is 15 amino acids long. CDR3 bases: TGCGCCAGCAGCTTGGTTGGCCGGGCGGGCGGGGAGCTGTTTTTT. It yields the protein CASSLVGRAGGELFF.

The V and J genes are TRBV7-2 and TRBJ2-5; D tentatively reads TRBD1 or TRBD2 (5 bases each). The V end lost 5 bases, the J end lost 9 bases, and 22 bases lay between the germline ends. This CDR3 comprises 15 residues. Germline CDR1 reads SGHTA; CDR2 reads FQGNSA. The DNA for the CDR3 is TGTGCCAGCAGCCCAGGACCGACTGGGGGTCGGGCCCAGTACTTC. It codes for CASSPGPTGGRAQYF.